These 4 T cell receptor beta chains were sequenced from one sample in a study of identical twins. MiXCR, run by TCRdb on the 5' RACE reads, gives a single entry per CDR3 protein. The sample lists about 530,000 distinct CDR3 sequences, 20% to 25% seen once, with approximately 0.52% in the top ten. This sample also belongs to another study, concerning yellow fever vaccine responses in identical twins.

The source material was CD4+ T cells sorted from blood. These receptors all come from a woman under 30 in good health.

This clonotype was recorded at least ten times. The chain employs TRBV27 and TRBJ2-5; TRBD2 matches 10 bases. V lost 3 bases, J lost 5 bases, and 12 bases stayed unmatched. CDR3 size: 17 residues. Germline values: CDR1 MNHEY, CDR2 SMNVEV (reference sequence). The CDR3 bases are TGTGCCAGCAGTTTTCAGGCTAGCGGGAGTCGAGGGGAGACCCAGTACTTC. It is translated as CASSFQASGSRGETQYF.

This sequence joins TRBV3-1 and TRBJ2-1; 12 nucleotides align to TRBD2. J was trimmed by 7 bases and V by 6 bases; bases with no gene match: 16. This CDR3 comprises 18 residues. The germline gives CDR1 LGHDT, CDR2 YNNKEL (reference sequence). CDR3 sequence reads: CASRMTSGGPDARNEQFF. DNA for the CDR3: TGTGCCAGCAGAATGACTAGCGGGGGACCCGACGCTAGGAATGAGCAGTTCTTC.

This clonotype has more than one count but fewer than ten. The rearrangement uses TRBV20-1 and TRBJ2-7, with D unclear. CDR3 length: 13 residues. V dropped 1 base and J dropped 1 base, with 8 bases sitting between them. Germline assignment: CDR1 DFQATT and CDR2 SNEGSKA (reference sequence). The CDR3 bases are TGCAGTGCTAGAGGGCAGGAATCCTACGAGCAGTACGTC. This translates into CSARGQESYEQYV.

For the CDR3, the DNA is TGCAGTGCGGACAGGGCCGGCAGTACCGGGGAGCTGTTTTTT. Encoded protein: CSADRAGSTGELFF. J is TRBJ2-2 and V is TRBV20-1; TRBD1 agrees at 8 bases. CDR3 size: 14 residues. Germline V gene lookup returns CDR1 DFQATT and CDR2 SNEGSKA (reference sequence). V lost 6 bases and J lost 5; bases outside the gene matches: 8.